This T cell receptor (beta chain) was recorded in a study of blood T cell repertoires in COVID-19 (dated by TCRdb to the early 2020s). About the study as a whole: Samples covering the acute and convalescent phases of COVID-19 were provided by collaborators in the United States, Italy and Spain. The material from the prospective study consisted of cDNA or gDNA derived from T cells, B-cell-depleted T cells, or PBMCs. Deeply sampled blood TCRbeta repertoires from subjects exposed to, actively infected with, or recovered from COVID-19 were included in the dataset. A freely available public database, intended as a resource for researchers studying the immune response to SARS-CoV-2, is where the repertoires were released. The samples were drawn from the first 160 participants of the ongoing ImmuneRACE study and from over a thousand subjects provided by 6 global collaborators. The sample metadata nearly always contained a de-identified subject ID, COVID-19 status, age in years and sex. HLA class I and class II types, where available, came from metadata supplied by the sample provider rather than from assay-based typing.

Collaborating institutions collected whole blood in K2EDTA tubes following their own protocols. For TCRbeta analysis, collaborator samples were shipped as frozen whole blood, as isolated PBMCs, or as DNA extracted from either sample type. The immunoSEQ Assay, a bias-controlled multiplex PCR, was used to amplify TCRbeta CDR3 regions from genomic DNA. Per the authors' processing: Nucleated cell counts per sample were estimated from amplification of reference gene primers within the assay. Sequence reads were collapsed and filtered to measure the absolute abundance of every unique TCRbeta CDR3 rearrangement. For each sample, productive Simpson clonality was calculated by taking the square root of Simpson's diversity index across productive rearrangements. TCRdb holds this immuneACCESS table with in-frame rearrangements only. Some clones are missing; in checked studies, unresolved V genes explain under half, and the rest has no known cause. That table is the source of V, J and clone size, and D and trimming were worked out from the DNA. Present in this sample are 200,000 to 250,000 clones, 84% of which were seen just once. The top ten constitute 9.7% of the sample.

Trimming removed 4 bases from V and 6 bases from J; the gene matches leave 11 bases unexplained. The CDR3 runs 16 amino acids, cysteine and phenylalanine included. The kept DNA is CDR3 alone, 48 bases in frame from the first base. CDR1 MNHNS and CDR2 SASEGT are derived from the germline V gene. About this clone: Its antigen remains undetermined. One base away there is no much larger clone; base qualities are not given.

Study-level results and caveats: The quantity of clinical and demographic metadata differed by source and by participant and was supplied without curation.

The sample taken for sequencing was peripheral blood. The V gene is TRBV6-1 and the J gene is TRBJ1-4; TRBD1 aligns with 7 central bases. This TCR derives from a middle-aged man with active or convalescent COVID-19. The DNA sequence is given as TGTGCCAGCAGTGGAGCCCACAGGGGTAGGGATGAAAAACTGTTTTTT. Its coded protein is CASSGAHRGRDEKLFF.